This T cell receptor (beta chain) was identified during a study of T cell responses to AZD1222 COVID-19 vaccine. The study's findings and limits: Researchers report vaccine-associated CD4 TCRs spanning spike, with dominance at 160-218 and 743-854. Just a handful of people given AZD1222 tested seropositive at baseline.

Profiling relied on immunoSEQ multiplex PCR, and the TCRdb table lists in-frame clones only, not all of them. Of fewer than 110,000 clones in the sample, about 85% were seen once. Trimming removed 10 bases from V and 4 bases from J; junction bases left unmatched: 12. Per the germline V gene, CDR1 is MDHEN and CDR2 is SYDVKM. The CDR3 consists of 15 residues. Points on this clone: Its antigen is not identified.

Sequenced here: peripheral blood, sampled 28 days after the second AZD1222 dose. The sequence was obtained from an adult who received the AZD1222 COVID-19 vaccine. The chain couples TRBV28 to TRBJ2-2; TRBD2 matches at 7 bases. The CDR3: CAISRQRGSTGELFF. In DNA, the CDR3 is TGTGCCATCTCCCGACAGCGGGGTAGCACCGGGGAGCTGTTTTTT.